This is a list of T cell receptor beta chains from one sample in a study of blood T cells in healthy people across ages. A single record per CDR3 protein comes from TCRdb applying MiXCR to the 5' RACE reads. Of around 790,000 distinct CDR3 sequences listed, roughly 44% are singletons. Material: blood. These receptor sequences come from a man aged 60 to 75 in good health. CDR3s include the opening cysteine and the closing phenylalanine or tryptophan. Each record gives: CDR3 protein, CDR3 DNA, V gene, clone size, J gene, D gene. D genes are given only for firm matches. Size is omitted from some rows. Given values are once, few, many or a class for expanded clones.

cdr3_aa: CASGLDGDRRYEQYF
cdr3_nt: TGTGCTAGTGGTTTGGACGGGGACCGACGCTACGAGCAGTACTTC
v_call: TRBV12-5
clone_size: few
j_call: TRBJ2-7
d_call: NA

cdr3_aa: CASSQAGQAYGYTF
cdr3_nt: TGCGCCAGCAGCCAAGCGGGCCAGGCCTATGGCTACACCTTC
v_call: TRBV4-3
clone_size: NA
j_call: TRBJ1-2
d_call: NA

cdr3_aa: CANSSTPGQGGHYNEQFF
cdr3_nt: TGTGCCAACAGTTCCACCCCGGGACAGGGCGGGCACTACAATGAGCAGTTCTTC
v_call: TRBV27
clone_size: NA
j_call: TRBJ2-1
d_call: TRBD1

cdr3_aa: CASSLVPSGGIDEQFF
cdr3_nt: TGCGCCAGCAGCTTGGTGCCCAGCGGGGGGATCGATGAGCAGTTCTTC
v_call: TRBV5-1
clone_size: few
j_call: TRBJ2-1
d_call: TRBD2

cdr3_aa: CAISERLGQTRTDTQYF
cdr3_nt: TGTGCCATCAGTGAGCGATTAGGACAGACCCGCACAGATACGCAGTATTTT
v_call: TRBV10-3
clone_size: few
j_call: TRBJ2-3
d_call: NA

cdr3_aa: CAIGNQGHGNTIYF
cdr3_nt: TGTGCCATCGGTAACCAGGGTCATGGAAACACCATATATTTT
v_call: TRBV10-3
clone_size: NA
j_call: TRBJ1-3
d_call: NA

cdr3_aa: CASTLAGGRTDTQYF
cdr3_nt: TGTGCCAGCACGCTAGCGGGGGGGAGAACAGATACGCAGTATTTT
v_call: TRBV7-6
clone_size: few
j_call: TRBJ2-3
d_call: TRBD2

cdr3_aa: CSARRLAGSGTDTQYF
cdr3_nt: TGCAGTGCTAGGAGATTAGCGGGGAGTGGCACAGATACGCAGTATTTT
v_call: TRBV20-1
clone_size: NA
j_call: TRBJ2-3
d_call: TRBD2

cdr3_aa: CASSSGVTYEQYF
cdr3_nt: TGTGCCAGCAGTAGCGGAGTTACCTACGAGCAGTACTTC
v_call: TRBV28
clone_size: NA
j_call: TRBJ2-7
d_call: NA

cdr3_aa: CASSSTRGGGEKLFF
cdr3_nt: TGTGCCAGCAGCTCGACCAGGGGCGGAGGTGAAAAACTGTTTTTT
v_call: TRBV7-9
clone_size: NA
j_call: TRBJ1-4
d_call: NA

cdr3_aa: CASSQGRTKGRQETQYF
cdr3_nt: TGTGCCAGCAGCCAAGGGAGAACAAAGGGGAGGCAAGAGACCCAGTACTTC
v_call: TRBV3-1
clone_size: NA
j_call: TRBJ2-5
d_call: NA

cdr3_aa: CASSLEGSVAGAYNEQFF
cdr3_nt: TGTGCCAGCAGCTTGGAGGGGTCGGTGGCGGGGGCCTACAATGAGCAGTTCTTC
v_call: TRBV5-6
clone_size: few
j_call: TRBJ2-1
d_call: TRBD2

cdr3_aa: CASSEAKENTQYF
cdr3_nt: TGCGCCAGCAGTGAGGCTAAGGAAAATACGCAGTATTTT
v_call: TRBV10-1
clone_size: NA
j_call: TRBJ2-3
d_call: NA

cdr3_aa: CASSQGQGPLCEQYF
cdr3_nt: TGCGCCAGCAGCCAAGGACAGGGCCCCCTCTGTGAGCAGTACTTC
v_call: TRBV4-1
clone_size: NA
j_call: TRBJ2-5
d_call: TRBD1

cdr3_aa: CASSQEALATLGKQYF
cdr3_nt: TGTGCCAGCAGCCAAGAGGCGCTAGCGACCCTAGGGAAGCAGTACTTC
v_call: TRBV3-1
clone_size: few
j_call: TRBJ2-5
d_call: NA

cdr3_aa: CSAGNVRGQGDTQYF
cdr3_nt: TGCAGCGCTGGAAATGTCCGGGGGCAAGGCGATACGCAGTATTTT
v_call: TRBV29-1
clone_size: NA
j_call: TRBJ2-3
d_call: NA

cdr3_aa: CANSLPLPDTLRTYEQYF
cdr3_nt: TGTGCCAACAGCCTACCCCTCCCGGACACCCTTAGAACCTACGAGCAGTACTTC
v_call: TRBV6-2/TRBV6-3
clone_size: NA
j_call: TRBJ2-7
d_call: NA

cdr3_aa: CASSQDRGRGDEQYF
cdr3_nt: TGCGCCAGCAGCCAAGATAGGGGCAGGGGGGATGAGCAGTATTTT
v_call: TRBV4-1
clone_size: NA
j_call: TRBJ2-3
d_call: NA

cdr3_aa: CASSRPGGPGIETQYF
cdr3_nt: TGTGCCAGCAGCCGTCCCGGGGGGCCGGGCATAGAGACCCAGTACTTC
v_call: TRBV3-1
clone_size: few
j_call: TRBJ2-5
d_call: NA

cdr3_aa: CASSAGGLNPEAFF
cdr3_nt: TGTGCCAGCAGCGCAGGGGGCCTGAACCCTGAAGCTTTCTTT
v_call: TRBV9
clone_size: NA
j_call: TRBJ1-1
d_call: TRBD1

cdr3_aa: CASSPQWGNSPLHF
cdr3_nt: TGTGCCAGCAGCCCCCAATGGGGGAATTCACCCCTCCACTTT
v_call: TRBV7-9
clone_size: NA
j_call: TRBJ1-6
d_call: NA

cdr3_aa: CSAFRITEAFF
cdr3_nt: TGCAGTGCTTTCAGGATTACTGAAGCTTTCTTT
v_call: TRBV20-1
clone_size: NA
j_call: TRBJ1-1
d_call: NA

cdr3_aa: CASSPTGSRETQYF
cdr3_nt: TGTGCCAGCAGTCCTACAGGGTCGAGAGAGACCCAGTACTTC
v_call: TRBV12-3/TRBV12-4
clone_size: NA
j_call: TRBJ2-5
d_call: NA

cdr3_aa: CASSPRLAHSHEQYF
cdr3_nt: TGTGCCAGCAGCCCTAGGCTAGCCCACTCCCACGAGCAGTACTTC
v_call: TRBV6-5
clone_size: few
j_call: TRBJ2-7
d_call: NA

cdr3_aa: CASSLAQETRTDTQYF
cdr3_nt: TGTGCCAGCAGCTTGGCACAGGAGACCCGCACAGATACGCAGTATTTT
v_call: TRBV5-5
clone_size: NA
j_call: TRBJ2-3
d_call: NA

cdr3_aa: CASSEALLNTEAFF
cdr3_nt: TGTGCCAGCAGTGAAGCGCTCTTGAACACTGAAGCTTTCTTT
v_call: TRBV2
clone_size: once
j_call: TRBJ1-1
d_call: NA

cdr3_aa: CSAGGQGPNTEAFF
cdr3_nt: TGCAGTGCTGGAGGACAGGGCCCGAACACTGAAGCTTTCTTT
v_call: TRBV20-1
clone_size: NA
j_call: TRBJ1-1
d_call: TRBD1

cdr3_aa: CASRADRDRYEQYF
cdr3_nt: TGTGCCAGCAGAGCGGACAGGGATAGATACGAGCAGTACTTC
v_call: TRBV12-3/TRBV12-4
clone_size: NA
j_call: TRBJ2-7
d_call: TRBD1

cdr3_aa: CSASRDSLGYEQYF
cdr3_nt: TGCAGTGCTAGCCGGGACTCCCTCGGCTATGAGCAGTACTTC
v_call: TRBV20-1
clone_size: few
j_call: TRBJ2-4
d_call: NA

cdr3_aa: CASSQEAGAPWEQYF
cdr3_nt: TGCGCCAGCAGCCAAGAGGCAGGGGCCCCATGGGAGCAGTACTTC
v_call: TRBV4-3
clone_size: NA
j_call: TRBJ2-7
d_call: NA

cdr3_aa: CASSGGQHTGGANVLTF
cdr3_nt: TGTGCCAGCAGTGGGGGACAGCACACAGGTGGGGCCAACGTCCTGACTTTC
v_call: TRBV6-1
clone_size: NA
j_call: TRBJ2-6
d_call: TRBD1

cdr3_aa: CASSIRPSGGTHEQYF
cdr3_nt: TGTGCCAGCAGCATCAGGCCTAGCGGGGGAACTCACGAGCAGTACTTC
v_call: TRBV7-2
clone_size: few
j_call: TRBJ2-7
d_call: TRBD2

cdr3_aa: CSGADQTSTYEQYF
cdr3_nt: TGCAGCGGAGCCGATCAAACATCCACCTACGAGCAGTACTTC
v_call: TRBV20-1
clone_size: NA
j_call: TRBJ2-7
d_call: NA

cdr3_aa: CASTELARDSNEQFF
cdr3_nt: TGTGCCAGCACCGAACTAGCGAGGGACTCTAATGAGCAGTTCTTC
v_call: TRBV7-8
clone_size: few
j_call: TRBJ2-1
d_call: TRBD2

cdr3_aa: CASSGGGAGANVLTF
cdr3_nt: TGTGCCAGCAGCGGAGGGGGGGCTGGGGCCAACGTCCTGACTTTC
v_call: TRBV9
clone_size: NA
j_call: TRBJ2-6
d_call: NA

cdr3_aa: CASSLAPTEDSPLHF
cdr3_nt: TGTGCCAGCAGCTTGGCCCCGACAGAGGACTCACCCCTCCACTTT
v_call: TRBV5-5
clone_size: NA
j_call: TRBJ1-6
d_call: NA

cdr3_aa: CAIRETSGGSSTDTQYF
cdr3_nt: TGTGCCATCAGAGAGACTAGCGGGGGCTCTAGCACAGATACGCAGTATTTT
v_call: TRBV10-3
clone_size: NA
j_call: TRBJ2-3
d_call: TRBD2

cdr3_aa: CASRHLETQYF
cdr3_nt: TGTGCCAGCAGACACTTAGAGACCCAGTACTTC
v_call: TRBV5-8
clone_size: NA
j_call: TRBJ2-5
d_call: NA

cdr3_aa: CASSPIAGESDTQYF
cdr3_nt: TGTGCCAGCTCACCGATAGCGGGGGAATCGGATACGCAGTATTTT
v_call: TRBV18
clone_size: NA
j_call: TRBJ2-3
d_call: TRBD2

cdr3_aa: CASSHLDRNTYEQYF
cdr3_nt: TGCGCCAGCAGCCACCTGGACCGGAACACTTACGAGCAGTACTTC
v_call: TRBV5-1
clone_size: few
j_call: TRBJ2-7
d_call: NA

cdr3_aa: CASSVDPGTYEQYF
cdr3_nt: TGTGCCAGCAGCGTAGATCCCGGAACCTACGAGCAGTACTTC
v_call: TRBV9
clone_size: NA
j_call: TRBJ2-7
d_call: NA

cdr3_aa: CSARRTTEAFF
cdr3_nt: TGCAGTGCTAGACGGACCACTGAAGCTTTCTTT
v_call: TRBV20-1
clone_size: NA
j_call: TRBJ1-1
d_call: NA